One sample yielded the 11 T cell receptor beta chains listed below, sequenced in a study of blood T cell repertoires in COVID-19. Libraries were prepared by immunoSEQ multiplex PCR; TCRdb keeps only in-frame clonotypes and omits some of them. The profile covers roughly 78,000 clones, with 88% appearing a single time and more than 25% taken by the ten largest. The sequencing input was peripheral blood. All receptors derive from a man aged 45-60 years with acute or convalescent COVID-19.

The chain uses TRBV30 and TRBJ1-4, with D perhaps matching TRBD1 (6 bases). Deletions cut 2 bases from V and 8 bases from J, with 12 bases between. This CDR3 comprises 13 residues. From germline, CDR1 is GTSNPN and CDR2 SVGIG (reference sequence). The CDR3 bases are TGTGCCTGGAGTCTCAGGGGAGAGGAAAAACTGTTTTTT. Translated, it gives CAWSLRGEEKLFF.

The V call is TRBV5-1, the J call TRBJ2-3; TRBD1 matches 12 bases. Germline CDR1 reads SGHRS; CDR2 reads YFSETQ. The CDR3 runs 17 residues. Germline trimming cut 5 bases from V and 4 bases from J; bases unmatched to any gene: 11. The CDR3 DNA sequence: TGCGCCAGCAGTTGGAACACCGGGACAGGGGGCCCAGATACGCAGTATTTT. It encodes CASSWNTGTGGPDTQYF.

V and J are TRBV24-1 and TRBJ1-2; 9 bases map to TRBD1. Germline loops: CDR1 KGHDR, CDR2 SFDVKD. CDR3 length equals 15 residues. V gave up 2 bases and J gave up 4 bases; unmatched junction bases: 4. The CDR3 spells CATSDSGTGTYGYTF. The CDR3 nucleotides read TGTGCCACCAGTGATTCCGGGACAGGGACCTATGGCTACACCTTC.

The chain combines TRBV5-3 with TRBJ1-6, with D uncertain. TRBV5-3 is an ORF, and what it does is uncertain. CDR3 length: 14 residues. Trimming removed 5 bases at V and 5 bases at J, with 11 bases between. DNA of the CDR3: TGTGCCAGAAGTTCCGGGATTCATAATTCACCCCTCCACTTT. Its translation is CARSSGIHNSPLHF.

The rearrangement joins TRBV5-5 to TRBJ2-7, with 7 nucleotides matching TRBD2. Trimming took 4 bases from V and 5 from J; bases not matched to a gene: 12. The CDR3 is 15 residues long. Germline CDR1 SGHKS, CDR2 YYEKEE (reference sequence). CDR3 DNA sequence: TGTGCCAGCAGCGGGGGGGACTCCCGATTTGACGAGCAGTACTTC. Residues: CASSGGDSRFDEQYF.

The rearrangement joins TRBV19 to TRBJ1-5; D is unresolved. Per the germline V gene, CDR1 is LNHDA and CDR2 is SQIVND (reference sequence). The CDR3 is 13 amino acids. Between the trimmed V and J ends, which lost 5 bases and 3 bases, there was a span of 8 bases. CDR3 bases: TGTGCCAGTAGTGTAACAGACAATCAGCCCCAGCATTTT. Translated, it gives CASSVTDNQPQHF. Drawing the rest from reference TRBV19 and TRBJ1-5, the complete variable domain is DGGITQSPKYLFRKEGQNVTLSCEQNLNHDAMYWYRQDPGQGLRLIYYSQIVNDFQKGDIAEGYSVSREKKESFPLTVTSAQKNPTAFYLCASSVTDNQPQHFGDGTRLSIL.

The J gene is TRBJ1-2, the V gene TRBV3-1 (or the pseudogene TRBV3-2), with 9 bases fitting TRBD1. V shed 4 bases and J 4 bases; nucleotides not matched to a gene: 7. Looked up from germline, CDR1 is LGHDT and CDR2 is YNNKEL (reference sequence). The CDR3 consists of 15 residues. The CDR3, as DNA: TGTGCCAGCAGCCGGGAAGGGACAGGGACCTATGGCTACACCTTC. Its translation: CASSREGTGTYGYTF.

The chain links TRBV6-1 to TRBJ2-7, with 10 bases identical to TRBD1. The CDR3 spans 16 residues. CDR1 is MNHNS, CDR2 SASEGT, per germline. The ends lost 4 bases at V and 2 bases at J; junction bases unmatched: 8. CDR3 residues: CASSGGSGTGAYEQYF. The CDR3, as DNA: TGTGCCAGCAGTGGGGGTTCCGGGACAGGGGCCTACGAGCAGTACTTC.

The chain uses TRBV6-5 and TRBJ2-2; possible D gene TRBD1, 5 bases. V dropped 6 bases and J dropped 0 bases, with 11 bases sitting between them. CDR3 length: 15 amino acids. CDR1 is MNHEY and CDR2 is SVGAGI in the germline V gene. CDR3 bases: TGTGCCAGCAGCGAGATGACAGCGAACACCGGGGAGCTGTTTTTT. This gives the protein CASSEMTANTGELFF.

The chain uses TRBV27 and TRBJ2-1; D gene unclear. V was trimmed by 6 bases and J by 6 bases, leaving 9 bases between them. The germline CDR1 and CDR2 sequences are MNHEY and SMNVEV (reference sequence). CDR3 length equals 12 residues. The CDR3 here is CASSPGGNEQFF. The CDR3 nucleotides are TGTGCCAGCAGCCCCGGTGGCAATGAGCAGTTCTTC.

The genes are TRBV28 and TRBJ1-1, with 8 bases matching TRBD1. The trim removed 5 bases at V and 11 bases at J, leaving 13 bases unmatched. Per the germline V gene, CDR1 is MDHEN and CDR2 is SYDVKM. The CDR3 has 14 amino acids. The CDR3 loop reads CASSAQTGGSRAFF. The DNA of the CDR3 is TGTGCCAGCAGTGCACAAACAGGGGGTTCTCGGGCTTTCTTT.